The subject of this entry is one T cell receptor (beta chain). Here immunoSEQ multiplex PCR was the method, and the copy in TCRdb shows in-frame clones only, minus some. Of 130,000 or so clones in the sample, more than 70% were seen once. This sample was taken from a study of T cell responses to AZD1222 COVID-19 vaccine. This receptor was identified in an adult in good health. Material: peripheral blood, obtained on day 0 of AZD1222 vaccination.

This CDR3 is CASSSAGAGGYNEQFF. CDR3 nucleotides: TGTGCCAGCAGTTCCGCGGGCGCGGGGGGCTACAATGAGCAGTTCTTC. The chain couples TRBV28 to TRBJ2-1; 8 bases align to TRBD2. Trimming at V came to 4 bases and at J to 3 bases, leaving 8 bases not matched to a gene. The CDR3 has 16 amino acids. Germline CDR1 and CDR2: MDHEN and SYDVKM.